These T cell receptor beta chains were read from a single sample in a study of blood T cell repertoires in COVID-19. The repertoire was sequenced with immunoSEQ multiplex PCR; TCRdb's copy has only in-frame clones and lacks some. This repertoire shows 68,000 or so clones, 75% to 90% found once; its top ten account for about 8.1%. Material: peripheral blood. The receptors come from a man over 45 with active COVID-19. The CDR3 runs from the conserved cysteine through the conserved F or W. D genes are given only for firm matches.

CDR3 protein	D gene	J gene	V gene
CASSNTGGNEKLFF	TRBD1	TRBJ1-4	TRBV19
CASSLSEGVNTEAFF	.	TRBJ1-1	TRBV4-3
CASSPVRAERQYF	.	TRBJ2-7	TRBV14
CASSQGGGTDTQYF	.	TRBJ2-3	TRBV4-2
CASSQDSRYDQPQHF	.	TRBJ1-5	TRBV7-6
CASSYKDTQYF	.	TRBJ2-3	TRBV18
CATSDPNTGELFF	.	TRBJ2-2	TRBV24-1
CASSNGREGNEQFF	TRBD2	TRBJ2-1	TRBV19
CASSSVSGGSGNQPQHF	TRBD1	TRBJ1-5	TRBV19
CASRAWRSPLHF	.	TRBJ1-6	TRBV6-5
CASSLNSGGQDNEQFF	.	TRBJ2-1	TRBV27
CAISAQQPGVYGYTF	.	TRBJ1-2	TRBV10-3
CASSLWGQGIHEQFF	TRBD1	TRBJ2-1	TRBV11-3
CASSEVSQGGYTF	TRBD1	TRBJ1-2	TRBV6-1
CASSEREGETQYF	TRBD2	TRBJ2-5	TRBV6-1
CASSQRGGGSQPQHF	.	TRBJ1-5	TRBV4-2
CASSQDSGYTEAFF	.	TRBJ1-1	TRBV4-2
CASSDSILGNTGELFF	.	TRBJ2-2	TRBV6-4
CASSLYSGINYGYTF	.	TRBJ1-2	TRBV5-6
CASSLGQGTMNTEAFF	TRBD1	TRBJ1-1	TRBV5-1
CASSQETGYGYTEAFF	TRBD1	TRBJ1-1	TRBV3-1/TRBV3-2
CASSEGVAGAQYRTDTQYF	TRBD2	TRBJ2-3	TRBV9
CASSDPRGSNQPQHF	.	TRBJ1-5	TRBV2
CATSAVGSDTQYF	.	TRBJ2-3	TRBV24-1
CASSYLTGSDTQYF	.	TRBJ2-3	TRBV5-1
CASSGDSPYEQYF	.	TRBJ2-7	TRBV7-9
CASSFRTGANEQYF	TRBD1	TRBJ2-7	TRBV5-1
CASSPARLAVLGEQFF	TRBD2	TRBJ2-1	TRBV7-2
CSVHRGGRYGYTF	TRBD1	TRBJ1-2	TRBV29-1
CASSQRLSEQYF	.	TRBJ2-7	TRBV6-2/TRBV6-3
CASKTIGNTEAFF	.	TRBJ1-1	TRBV12-3/TRBV12-4
CASSRDRVGEKLFF	TRBD1	TRBJ1-4	TRBV7-2
CASSQVRGRDTQYF	.	TRBJ2-3	TRBV14
CASSYSGALNYGYTF	.	TRBJ1-2	TRBV6-5
CASGLVPHRVQGYTF	.	TRBJ1-2	TRBV12-5
CASSEGHGIRTLHF	.	TRBJ1-6	TRBV6-1
CASSSLAGGSYEQYF	TRBD2	TRBJ2-7	TRBV7-2
CATSSHRDYEQYF	.	TRBJ2-7	TRBV15
CASSRSGVYGYTF	.	TRBJ1-2	TRBV14
CASRAELAGGREQFF	TRBD2	TRBJ2-1	TRBV3-1/TRBV3-2
CASSLDFTVQNYGYTF	.	TRBJ1-2	TRBV5-5
CASSGGGEETQYF	.	TRBJ2-5	TRBV5-1
CASSGDSLFDGELFF	.	TRBJ1-4	TRBV21-1
CASSVDRVGGEKLFF	TRBD1	TRBJ1-4	TRBV18
CASSLGTGLSSNQPQHF	TRBD1	TRBJ1-5	TRBV5-6
CASSLMDTLNTEAFF	.	TRBJ1-1	TRBV5-1
CARPGQGRPQHF	.	TRBJ1-5	TRBV21-1
CASSFEPTDGTGGNEKLFF	TRBD1	TRBJ1-4	TRBV7-8